This T cell receptor beta chain originates from a study of tissue T cells after allogeneic stem cell transplantation. Study-wide results and limits: Within patients, tissue anatomy strongly shaped TCR repertoire composition. Motif-based clustering found tissue-specific repertoire signatures shared across patients, though few clones were shared. Blood and spleen captured only part of the tissue TCR repertoire.

By share, this clone counts as large. Its specificity is unknown. TCRbeta CDR3 was sequenced at survey depth with template counts. Some clones are missing from TCRdb's copy, which holds only in-frame ones; the method was immunoSEQ multiplex PCR. The table has approximately 12,000 clones, less than 85% seen once. The CDR3 is made up of 13 amino acids. Trimming took off 5 bases at V and 0 bases at J, with 8 bases between the two ends. Germline V gives CDR1 SGHAT, CDR2 FQNNGV. Sequenced here: tissue from the right colon, sampled at autopsy. The rearrangement uses TRBV11-2 and TRBJ2-7; no reliable D call. The clonotype was recovered from a woman aged 18 to 55 with breast cancer. CDR3 sequence reads: CASSLDISYEQYF. CDR3 nucleotide sequence: TGTGCCAGCAGCCTCGACATCTCCTACGAGCAGTACTTC.